Below, 17 T cell receptor beta chains from the same sample are listed, as sequenced in a study of beta chain features in type 1 diabetes. Expressed TCRB transcripts got sequenced, as all isolated RNA was reverse transcribed. Method: immunoSEQ multiplex PCR; TCRdb's copy keeps in-frame clones and lacks some. The repertoire holds 300,000 to 350,000 clones, with 20% as singletons. Sample: naive CD4+ T cells from blood. The origin of the receptors is a young woman in good health.

This clone was detected only a few times. This chain uses TRBV30 with TRBJ1-2; 7 bases are a match to TRBD1. V shed 5 bases, J shed 6 bases, and the junction held 9 bases outside the gene matches. Germline loops: CDR1 GTSNPN, CDR2 SVGIG (reference sequence). CDR3 length: 13 residues. CDR3 residues: CAWALGRGDGYTF. In nucleotides, the CDR3 is TGTGCCTGGGCCCTAGGCAGGGGGGATGGCTACACCTTC.

The V and J genes are TRBV29-1 and TRBJ1-5; unclear D gene. Germline loops: CDR1 SQVTM, CDR2 ANQGSEA. The V and J ends lost 7 bases and 0 bases respectively, with 10 bases between them. This CDR3 spans 13 amino acids. CDR3 coding DNA: TGCAGCGCTGCGGGAAATAGCAATCAGCCCCAGCATTTT. This encodes CSAAGNSNQPQHF.

This chain connects TRBV15 to TRBJ1-5, with a possible D match to TRBD1 (6 bases). CDR1 is LNHNV and CDR2 is YYDKDF in the germline V gene (reference sequence). The CDR3 extends over 15 amino acids. Trimming removed 0 bases from V and 6 bases from J, with 12 bases in between. The DNA for the CDR3 is TGTGCCACCAGCAGAGATGGGACATCAACTCAGCCCCAGCATTTT. Translating it yields CATSRDGTSTQPQHF.

This clone was seen more than once but under ten times. The gene calls are TRBV19 and TRBJ1-5; D is unresolved. CDR3 length: 13 residues. V gave up 7 bases and J gave up 4 bases, with 11 bases separating them. Per germline, CDR1 LNHDA and CDR2 SQIVND (reference sequence). This CDR3 reads CASKSRGNQPQHF. In DNA, the CDR3 is TGTGCCAGTAAGTCGAGAGGGAATCAGCCCCAGCATTTT. Combining the CDR3 with reference TRBV19 and TRBJ1-5 gives the whole variable domain DGGITQSPKYLFRKEGQNVTLSCEQNLNHDAMYWYRQDPGQGLRLIYYSQIVNDFQKGDIAEGYSVSREKKESFPLTVTSAQKNPTAFYLCASKSRGNQPQHFGDGTRLSIL.

In its sample, this clone was seen a few times. The chain links TRBV11-2 to TRBJ2-7, with 8 bases fitting TRBD1. The trim removed 5 bases at V and 0 bases at J, leaving 6 bases unmatched. Germline-derived CDR1 and CDR2 are SGHAT and FQNNGV. This CDR3 is built from 15 residues. The CDR3 is CASSPDRVSSYEQYF. The CDR3, as DNA: TGTGCCAGCAGCCCGGACAGGGTGAGCTCCTACGAGCAGTACTTC. The variable domain in full, with the rest retrieved from reference TRBV11-2 and TRBJ2-7, is EAGVAQSPRYKIIEKRQSVAFWCNPISGHATLYWYQQILGQGPKLLIQFQNNGVVDDSQLPKDRFSAERLKGVDSTLKIQPAKLEDSAVYLCASSPDRVSSYEQYFGPGTRLTVT.

In its sample, this clone was seen a few times. In nucleotides, the CDR3 is TGTGCCAGCTCACCGGATGGGGCCTATGGCTACACCTTC. It encodes CASSPDGAYGYTF. The gene calls are TRBV18 and TRBJ1-2, with D possibly TRBD1 on 5 matching bases. The V end was cut by 3 bases, the J end by 4 bases, with 9 bases between. Germline V gene lookup returns CDR1 KGHSH and CDR2 LQKENI. The CDR3 runs 13 residues.

A few counts support this clone. The V call is TRBV27, the J call TRBJ1-1, with TRBD1 matching 7 bases. Germline V gene lookup returns CDR1 MNHEY and CDR2 SMNVEV (reference sequence). The CDR3 has 14 amino acids. V lost 4 bases and J lost 1; bases outside the gene matches: 3. The CDR3, as DNA: TGTGCCAGCAGTTGGGGACAGACGAACACTGAAGCTTTCTTT. This codes for CASSWGQTNTEAFF.

Comment on this clone: This same CDR3 is encoded by further DNA sequences in the sample. V and J are TRBV9 and TRBJ2-3; D is perhaps TRBD2 (5 bases). V was trimmed by 0 bases and J by 2 bases, leaving 7 bases between them. This CDR3 contains 14 residues. Germline assignment: CDR1 SGDLS and CDR2 YYNGEE. This chain's CDR3 is CASSVEAATDTQYF. The CDR3 DNA is TGTGCCAGCAGCGTAGAAGCGGCCACAGATACGCAGTATTTT. The complete variable domain, with remaining parts taken from reference TRBV9 and TRBJ2-3, reads DSGVTQTPKHLITATGQRVTLRCSPRSGDLSVYWYQQSLDQGLQFLIQYYNGEERAKGNILERFSAQQFPDLHSELNLSSLELGDSALYFCASSVEAATDTQYFGPGTRLTVL.

The gene calls are TRBV19 and TRBJ2-1; TRBD2 matches at 9 bases. J was trimmed by 8 bases and V by 6 bases; bases with no gene match: 17. Germline lookup yields CDR1 LNHDA and CDR2 SQIVND (reference sequence). There are 17 residues in the CDR3. The CDR3 spells CASRHPGGAGGTYEQFF. CDR3 sequence (DNA): TGTGCCAGTAGGCACCCCGGGGGAGCGGGGGGTACCTATGAGCAGTTCTTC.

The genes are TRBV30 and TRBJ2-4, with 9 bases identical to TRBD1. CDR1 is GTSNPN and CDR2 is SVGIG in the germline V gene (reference sequence). CDR3 length: 14 amino acids. V shed 5 bases, J shed 3 bases, and the junction held 5 bases outside the gene matches. CDR3 bases: TGTGCCTGGGGGACAGGGAGAGACAAAAACATTCAGTACTTC. Its protein product is CAWGTGRDKNIQYF.

This clone was seen only a few times. Other nucleotide sequences from this sample produce the same CDR3. J is TRBJ1-2 and V is TRBV29-1; 7 bases match TRBD1. Germline V gene sequence: CDR1 SQVTM, CDR2 ANQGSEA. The CDR3 is 12 residues long. V was clipped by 5 bases and J by 2 bases; unmatched bases: 2. CDR3 amino acids: CSVKTGNYGYTF. The CDR3 bases are TGCAGCGTTAAGACAGGGAACTATGGCTACACCTTC.

This clone has only a few counts. The chain links TRBV6-1 to TRBJ1-2, with D unclear. Germline CDR1 MNHNS, CDR2 SASEGT. This CDR3 is 12 amino acids long. V was clipped by 8 bases and J by 6 bases, with 13 bases between them. CDR3 sequence: CASEKKRDGYTF. The CDR3 nucleotides are TGTGCCAGCGAGAAAAAGCGGGATGGCTACACCTTC.

This clone was seen more than once but under ten times. This chain uses TRBV7-9 with TRBJ2-7; possibly TRBD2 for D (5 bases). CDR3 length: 13 residues. V was clipped by 0 bases and J by 7 bases, with 10 bases between them. CDR1 SEHNR and CDR2 FQNEAQ come from the germline V gene (reference sequence). The CDR3 loop reads CASSLARTGEQYF. DNA of the CDR3: TGTGCCAGCAGCTTAGCGAGGACGGGGGAGCAGTACTTC.

The genes are TRBV14 and TRBJ2-7, with a tentative D call TRBD2 (6 bases). Germline CDR1 SGHDN, CDR2 FVKESK. Trimming shortened V by 11 bases and J by 2 bases, and 19 bases separated the two germline ends. The CDR3 extends over 14 amino acids. The CDR3, as DNA: TGTGCCCCTGGGGGGATAGAATATACCTACGAGCAGTACTTC. This encodes CAPGGIEYTYEQYF.

The chain is built from TRBV25-1 and TRBJ2-3, with 11 bases lining up with TRBD2. The CDR3 runs 16 residues. J lost 4 bases, V lost 3 bases, and 6 bases had no gene match. Germline loops: CDR1 MGHDK, CDR2 SYGVNS. The DNA for the CDR3 is TGTGCCAGCAGTGAGCGCGGTAGCGGGAGGGCAGATACGCAGTATTTT. Amino acid sequence: CASSERGSGRADTQYF.

This clone was seen a few times. The rearrangement links TRBV29-1 to TRBJ1-1, with D maybe TRBD1 (6 bases). The ends were cut back, 4 bases at V and 1 base at J, with 7 bases in the middle. Per germline, CDR1 SQVTM and CDR2 ANQGSEA. This CDR3 spans 12 amino acids. CDR3 DNA: TGCAGCGTTGCCAGGGGGAACACTGAAGCTTTCTTT. It is translated as CSVARGNTEAFF.

In its sample, this clone was seen a few times. The V and J genes are TRBV11-1 and TRBJ1-1; perhaps TRBD1 as D (6 bases). V was shortened by 4 bases and J by 1 base, with 16 bases between the two germline ends. From germline, CDR1 is SGHAT and CDR2 FQDESV (reference sequence). This CDR3 is built from 16 residues. The DNA of the CDR3 is TGTGCCAGCAGCTCGCCGACAGGAGGAGGGAACACTGAAGCTTTCTTT. Translating it yields CASSSPTGGGNTEAFF.